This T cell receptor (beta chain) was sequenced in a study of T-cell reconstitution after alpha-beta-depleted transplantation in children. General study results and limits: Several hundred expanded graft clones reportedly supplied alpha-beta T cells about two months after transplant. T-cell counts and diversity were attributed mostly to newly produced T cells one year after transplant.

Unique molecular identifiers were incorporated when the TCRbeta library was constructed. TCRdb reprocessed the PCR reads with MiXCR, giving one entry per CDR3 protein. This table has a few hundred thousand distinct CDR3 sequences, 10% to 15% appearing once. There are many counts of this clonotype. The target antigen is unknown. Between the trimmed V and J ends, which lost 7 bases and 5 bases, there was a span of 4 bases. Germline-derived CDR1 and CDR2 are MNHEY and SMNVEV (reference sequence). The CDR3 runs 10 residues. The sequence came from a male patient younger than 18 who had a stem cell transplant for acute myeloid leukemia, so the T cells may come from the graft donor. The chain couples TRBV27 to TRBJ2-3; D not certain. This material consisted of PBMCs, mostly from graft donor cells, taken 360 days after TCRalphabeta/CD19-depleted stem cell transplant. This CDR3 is CASTGDTQYF. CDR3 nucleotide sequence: TGTGCCAGCACAGGAGATACGCAGTATTTT.